Each of the 8 T cell receptor beta chains below was sequenced from the same sample in a study of blood T cell repertoires in COVID-19. Profiling relied on immunoSEQ multiplex PCR, and the TCRdb table lists in-frame clones only, not all of them. The sample consists of fewer than 500,000 clones, about nine tenths of them appearing once. Sequencing was done on a sample of PBMCs or T cells enriched from blood (not recorded which). The receptors originated from a woman between 18 and 30 years old who had recovered from COVID-19.

The CDR3 DNA reads as TGCGCCAGCAGCAGCTCCGGGACGGGGGAGACAGATACGCAGTATTTT. Residues: CASSSSGTGETDTQYF. The gene calls are TRBV5-1 and TRBJ2-3; perhaps TRBD2 as D (6 bases). From germline, CDR1 is SGHRS and CDR2 YFSETQ. V lost 4 bases and J 3 bases, leaving 18 bases between the germline ends. This CDR3 has 16 amino acids.

The chain has TRBV2 and TRBJ1-5; 11 positions agree with TRBD1. This CDR3 comprises 14 residues. The ends lost 7 bases at V and 6 bases at J; junction bases unmatched: 5. The germline V gene has CDR1 SNHLY and CDR2 FYNNEI. The CDR3 region is CASTGQGESQPQHF. CDR3 nucleotides: TGTGCCAGCACGGGACAGGGGGAAAGTCAGCCCCAGCATTTT.

In its sample, this clone was seen once. This chain joins TRBV19 and TRBJ1-1; D gene ambiguous. Looked up from germline, CDR1 is LNHDA and CDR2 is SQIVND (reference sequence). CDR3 length equals 14 residues. V was clipped by 3 bases and J by 0 bases, with 8 bases between them. Written as DNA, the CDR3 is TGTGCCAGTAGTATGGGCAGCATGAACACTGAAGCTTTCTTT. Translated, it gives CASSMGSMNTEAFF.

The J gene is TRBJ1-5, the V gene TRBV6-1, with D possibly being TRBD1 (6 bases). The CDR3 is 15 residues long. CDR1 is MNHNS and CDR2 is SASEGT in the germline V gene. V gave up 2 bases and J gave up 3 bases, with 11 bases separating them. CDR3 bases: TGTGCCAGCAGTGAATATGGACAGTTCAATCAGCCCCAGCATTTT. It codes for CASSEYGQFNQPQHF.

The gene calls are TRBV11-3 and TRBJ2-2; a weak D match, TRBD1 (5 bases). Germline CDR1 reads SGHNT; CDR2 reads YENEEA. The CDR3 length is 13 residues. The V end lost 4 bases, the J end lost 4 bases, and 7 bases lay between the germline ends. CDR3 sequence: CASSSGSTGELFF. Written as DNA, the CDR3 is TGTGCCAGCAGCTCAGGGTCCACCGGGGAGCTGTTTTTT.

The CDR3, as DNA: TGTGCCAGCAGCTTTGGGCCTGTCGTGAACACTGAAGCTTTCTTT. It yields the protein CASSFGPVVNTEAFF. This sequence joins TRBV5-5 and TRBJ1-1; the D is unclear. From germline, CDR1 is SGHKS and CDR2 YYEKEE (reference sequence). The germline V and J ends were trimmed by 2 bases and 0 bases, with 11 bases remaining between them. The CDR3 has 15 amino acids.

This clone has more than one count but fewer than ten. As DNA, the CDR3 is TGCGCCAGCAGCCCCAGGGAGGGGACTGAAGCTTTCTTT. It is translated as CASSPREGTEAFF. The chain carries TRBV5-1 and TRBJ1-1; perhaps TRBD1 as D (5 bases). This CDR3 is 13 amino acids long. Per the germline V gene, CDR1 is SGHRS and CDR2 is YFSETQ. V was cut by 4 bases and J by 5 bases, with 12 bases left in between.

The CDR3 protein is CASSSPSTPQYF. For the CDR3, the DNA is TGTGCCAGCAGCTCGCCCTCTACGCCCCAGTACTTC. The chain joins TRBV5-6 to TRBJ2-5, with D hard to call. The CDR3 covers 12 residues. Germline CDR1 and CDR2: SGHDT and YYEEEE. V dropped 3 bases and J dropped 9 bases, with 12 bases sitting between them.